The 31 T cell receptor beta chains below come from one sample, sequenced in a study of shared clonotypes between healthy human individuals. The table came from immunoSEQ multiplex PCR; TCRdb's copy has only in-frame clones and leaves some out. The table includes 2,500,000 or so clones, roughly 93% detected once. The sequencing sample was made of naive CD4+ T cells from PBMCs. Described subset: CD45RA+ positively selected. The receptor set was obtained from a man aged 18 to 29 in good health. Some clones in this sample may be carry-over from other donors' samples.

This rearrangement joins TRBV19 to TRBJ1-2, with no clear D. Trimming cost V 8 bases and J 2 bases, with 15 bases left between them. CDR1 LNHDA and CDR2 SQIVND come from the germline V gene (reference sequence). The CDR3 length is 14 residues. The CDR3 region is CASWTPGLNYGYTF. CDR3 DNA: TGTGCCAGTTGGACTCCGGGGTTAAACTATGGCTACACCTTC.

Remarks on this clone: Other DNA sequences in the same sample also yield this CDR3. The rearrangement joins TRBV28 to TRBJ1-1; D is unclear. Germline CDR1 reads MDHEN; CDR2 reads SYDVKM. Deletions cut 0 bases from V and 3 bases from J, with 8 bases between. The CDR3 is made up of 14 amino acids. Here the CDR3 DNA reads TGTGCCAGCAGTTTATGGGAGGGAGACACTGAAGCTTTCTTT. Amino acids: CASSLWEGDTEAFF. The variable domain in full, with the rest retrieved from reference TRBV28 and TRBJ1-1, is DVKVTQSSRYLVKRTGEKVFLECVQDMDHENMFWYRQDPGLGLRLIYFSYDVKMKEKGDIPEGYSVSREKKERFSLILESASTNQTSMYLCASSLWEGDTEAFFGQGTRLTVV.

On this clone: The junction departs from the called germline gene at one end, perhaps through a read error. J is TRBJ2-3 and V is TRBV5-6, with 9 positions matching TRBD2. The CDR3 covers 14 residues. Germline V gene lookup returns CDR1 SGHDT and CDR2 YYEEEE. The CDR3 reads CASSWGTSKDTQYF. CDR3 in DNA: TGTGCCAGCAGCTGGGGGACTAGCAAAGATACGCAGTATTTT.

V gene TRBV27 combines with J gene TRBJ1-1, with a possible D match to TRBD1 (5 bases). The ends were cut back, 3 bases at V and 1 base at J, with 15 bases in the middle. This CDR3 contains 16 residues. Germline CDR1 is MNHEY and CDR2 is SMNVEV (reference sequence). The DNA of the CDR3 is TGTGCCAGCAGTTTGACCCCGGACACTCGGAACACTGAAGCTTTCTTT. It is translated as CASSLTPDTRNTEAFF.

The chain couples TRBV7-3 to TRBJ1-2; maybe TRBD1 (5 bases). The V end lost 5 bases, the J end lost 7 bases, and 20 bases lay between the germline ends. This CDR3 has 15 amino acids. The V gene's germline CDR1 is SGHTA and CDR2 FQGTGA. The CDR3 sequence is CASSPLPGTTIGYTF. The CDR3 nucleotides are TGTGCCAGCAGCCCACTCCCCGGGACCACCATTGGCTACACCTTC.

This CDR3 is CASSEGTGRGYTF. CDR3 DNA: TGTGCCAGCAGTGAAGGGACAGGGAGAGGCTACACCTTC. The chain joins TRBV6-1 to TRBJ1-2, with 8 bases fitting TRBD1. CDR3 length equals 13 residues. From germline, CDR1 is MNHNS and CDR2 SASEGT. J was trimmed by 8 bases and V by 1 base; bases with no gene match: 3.

In DNA, the CDR3 is TGTGCCAGCAGCTTCGGGCAGCTCATCTATGGCTACACCTTC. Its protein is CASSFGQLIYGYTF. The chain is built from TRBV7-2 and TRBJ1-2; no definite D call. CDR3 size: 14 residues. The V and J ends lost 3 bases and 4 bases respectively, with 12 bases between them. CDR1 is SGHTA and CDR2 is FQGNSA in the germline V gene.

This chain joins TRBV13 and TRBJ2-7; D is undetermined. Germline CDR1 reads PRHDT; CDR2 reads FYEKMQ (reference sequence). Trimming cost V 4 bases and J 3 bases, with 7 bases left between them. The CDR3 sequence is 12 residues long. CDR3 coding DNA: TGTGCCAGCAGCTCGAGCTACTACGAGCAGTACTTC. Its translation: CASSSSYYEQYF.

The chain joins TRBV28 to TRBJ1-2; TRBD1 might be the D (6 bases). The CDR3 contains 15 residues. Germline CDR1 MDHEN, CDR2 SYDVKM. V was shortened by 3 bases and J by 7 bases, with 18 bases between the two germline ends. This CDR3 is CASSFTGSGTGGYTF. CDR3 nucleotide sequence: TGTGCCAGCAGTTTTACAGGGTCGGGAACTGGTGGCTACACCTTC.

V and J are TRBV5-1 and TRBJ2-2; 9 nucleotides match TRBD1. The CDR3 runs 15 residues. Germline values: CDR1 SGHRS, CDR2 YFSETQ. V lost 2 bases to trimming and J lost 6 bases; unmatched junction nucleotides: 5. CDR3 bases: TGCGCCAGCAGCTTTGAACAGGGGGCCGCCGGGGAGCTGTTTTTT. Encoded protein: CASSFEQGAAGELFF.

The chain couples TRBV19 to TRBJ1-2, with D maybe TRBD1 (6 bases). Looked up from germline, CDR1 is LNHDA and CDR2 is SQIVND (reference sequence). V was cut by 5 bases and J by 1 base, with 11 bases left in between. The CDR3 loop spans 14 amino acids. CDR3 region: CASSSYRVNYGYTF. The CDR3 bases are TGTGCCAGTAGTTCCTACAGGGTTAACTATGGCTACACCTTC.

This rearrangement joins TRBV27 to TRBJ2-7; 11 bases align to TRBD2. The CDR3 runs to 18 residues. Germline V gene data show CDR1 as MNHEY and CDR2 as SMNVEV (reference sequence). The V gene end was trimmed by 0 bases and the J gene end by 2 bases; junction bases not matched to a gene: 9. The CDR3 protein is CASSLSFPSSGRPYEQYF. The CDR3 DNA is TGTGCCAGCAGTTTATCATTCCCGTCTAGCGGGAGGCCCTACGAGCAGTACTTC.

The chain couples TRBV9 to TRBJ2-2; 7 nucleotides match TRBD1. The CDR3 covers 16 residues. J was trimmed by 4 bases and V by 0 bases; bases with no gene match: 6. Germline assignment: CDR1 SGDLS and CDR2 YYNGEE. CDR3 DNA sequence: TGTGCCAGCAGCGTAGTAGACAGGGCTTCCACCGGGGAGCTGTTTTTT. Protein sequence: CASSVVDRASTGELFF.

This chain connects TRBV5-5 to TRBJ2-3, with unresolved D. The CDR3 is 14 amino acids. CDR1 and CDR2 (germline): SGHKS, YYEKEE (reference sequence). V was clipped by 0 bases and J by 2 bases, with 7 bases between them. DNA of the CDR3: TGTGCCAGCAGCTTGGCGGAGATCACAGATACGCAGTATTTT. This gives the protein CASSLAEITDTQYF.

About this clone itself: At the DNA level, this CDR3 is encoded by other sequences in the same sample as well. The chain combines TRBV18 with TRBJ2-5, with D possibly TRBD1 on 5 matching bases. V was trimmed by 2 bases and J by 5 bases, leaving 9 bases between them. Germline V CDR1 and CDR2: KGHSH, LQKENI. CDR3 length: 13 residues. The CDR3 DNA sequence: TGTGCCAGCTCACCAAGGGGCAAGGAGACCCAGTACTTC. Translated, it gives CASSPRGKETQYF.

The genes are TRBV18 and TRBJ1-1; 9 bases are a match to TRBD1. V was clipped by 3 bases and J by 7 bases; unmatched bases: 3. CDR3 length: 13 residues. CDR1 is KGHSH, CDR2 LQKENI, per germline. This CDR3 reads CASSPGQGVEAFF. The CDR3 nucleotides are TGTGCCAGCTCACCGGGACAGGGCGTTGAAGCTTTCTTT. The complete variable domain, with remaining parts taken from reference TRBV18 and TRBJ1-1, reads NAGVMQNPRHLVRRRGQEARLRCSPMKGHSHVYWYRQLPEEGLKFMVYLQKENIIDESGMPKERFSAEFPKEGPSILRIQQVVRGDSAAYFCASSPGQGVEAFFGQGTRLTVV.

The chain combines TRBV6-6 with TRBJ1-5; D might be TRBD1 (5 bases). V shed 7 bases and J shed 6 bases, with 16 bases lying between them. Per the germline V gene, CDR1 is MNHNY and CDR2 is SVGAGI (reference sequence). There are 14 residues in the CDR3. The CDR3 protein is CASTPGQGIQPQHF. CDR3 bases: TGTGCCAGCACCCCGGGTCAGGGCATTCAGCCCCAGCATTTT.

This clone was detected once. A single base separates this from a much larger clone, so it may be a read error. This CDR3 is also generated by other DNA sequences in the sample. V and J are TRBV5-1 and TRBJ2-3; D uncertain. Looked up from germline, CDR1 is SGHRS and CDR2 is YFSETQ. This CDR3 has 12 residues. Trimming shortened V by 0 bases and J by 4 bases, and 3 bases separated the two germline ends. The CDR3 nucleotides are TGCGCCAGCAGCTTGGGCTCAGATACGCAGTATTTT. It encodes CASSLGSDTQYF. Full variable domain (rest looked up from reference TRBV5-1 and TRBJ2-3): KAGVTQTPRYLIKTRGQQVTLSCSPISGHRSVSWYQQTPGQGLQFLFEYFSETQRNKGNFPGRFSGRQFSNSRSEMNVSTLELGDSALYLCASSLGSDTQYFGPGTRLTVL.

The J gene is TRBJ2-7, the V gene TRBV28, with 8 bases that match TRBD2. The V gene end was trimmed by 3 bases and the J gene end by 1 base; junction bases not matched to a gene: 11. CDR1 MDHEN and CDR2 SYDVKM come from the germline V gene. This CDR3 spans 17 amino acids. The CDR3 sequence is CASSFGGEGPRSYEQYF. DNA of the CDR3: TGTGCCAGCAGTTTCGGGGGGGAGGGCCCGCGGTCCTACGAGCAGTACTTC.

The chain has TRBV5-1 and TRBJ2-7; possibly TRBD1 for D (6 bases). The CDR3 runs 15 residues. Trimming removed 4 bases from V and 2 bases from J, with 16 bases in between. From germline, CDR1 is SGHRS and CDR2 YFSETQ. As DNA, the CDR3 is TGCGCCAGCAGCCCGAGAGACAGGACCACCTACGAGCAGTACTTC. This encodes CASSPRDRTTYEQYF.

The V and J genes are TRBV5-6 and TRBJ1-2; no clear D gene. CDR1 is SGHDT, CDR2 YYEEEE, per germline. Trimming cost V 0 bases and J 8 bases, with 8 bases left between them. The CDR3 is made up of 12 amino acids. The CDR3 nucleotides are TGTGCCAGCAGCTTGGTAGGGAACGGCTACACCTTC. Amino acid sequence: CASSLVGNGYTF. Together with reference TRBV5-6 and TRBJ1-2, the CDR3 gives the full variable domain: DAGVTQSPTHLIKTRGQQVTLRCSPKSGHDTVSWYQQALGQGPQFIFQYYEEEERQRGNFPDRFSGHQFPNYSSELNVNALLLGDSALYLCASSLVGNGYTFGSGTRLTVV.

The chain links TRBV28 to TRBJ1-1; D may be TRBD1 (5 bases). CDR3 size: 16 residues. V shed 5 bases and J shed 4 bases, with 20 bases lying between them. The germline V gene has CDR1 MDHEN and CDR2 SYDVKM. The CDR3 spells CASSAPPGQGGTEAFF. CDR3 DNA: TGTGCCAGCAGTGCCCCCCCGGGGCAGGGAGGCACTGAAGCTTTCTTT.

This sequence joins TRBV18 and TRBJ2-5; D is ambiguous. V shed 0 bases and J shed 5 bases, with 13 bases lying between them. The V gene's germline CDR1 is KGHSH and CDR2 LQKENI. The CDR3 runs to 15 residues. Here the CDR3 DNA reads TGTGCCAGCTCACCACCGGGTGCAGCTGGGGAGACCCAGTACTTC. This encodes CASSPPGAAGETQYF.

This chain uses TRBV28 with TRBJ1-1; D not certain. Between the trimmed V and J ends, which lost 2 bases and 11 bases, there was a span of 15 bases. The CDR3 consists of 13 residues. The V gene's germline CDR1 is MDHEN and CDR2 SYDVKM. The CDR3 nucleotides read TGTGCCAGCAGTTTACGAGGAGAAAGAGGGGCTTTCTTT. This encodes CASSLRGERGAFF.

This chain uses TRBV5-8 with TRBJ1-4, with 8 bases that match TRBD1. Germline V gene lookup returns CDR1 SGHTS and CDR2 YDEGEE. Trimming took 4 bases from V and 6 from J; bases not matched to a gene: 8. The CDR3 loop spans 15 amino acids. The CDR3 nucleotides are TGTGCCAGCAGCCCTCCGGGACAGGAGGATGAAAAACTGTTTTTT. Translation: CASSPPGQEDEKLFF.

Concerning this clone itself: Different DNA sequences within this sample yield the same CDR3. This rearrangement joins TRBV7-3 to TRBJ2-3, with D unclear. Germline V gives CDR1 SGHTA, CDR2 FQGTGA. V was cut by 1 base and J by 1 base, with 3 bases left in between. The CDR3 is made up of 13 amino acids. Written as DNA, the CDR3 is TGTGCCAGCAGCTTAAGCGGCACAGATACGCAGTATTTT. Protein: CASSLSGTDTQYF.

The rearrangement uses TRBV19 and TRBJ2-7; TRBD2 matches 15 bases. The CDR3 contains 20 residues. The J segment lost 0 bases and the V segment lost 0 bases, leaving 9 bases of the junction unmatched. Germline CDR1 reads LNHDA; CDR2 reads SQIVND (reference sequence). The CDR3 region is CASSIEGGTSGRPSSYEQYF. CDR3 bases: TGTGCCAGTAGTATAGAGGGCGGGACTAGCGGGAGGCCGAGCTCCTACGAGCAGTACTTC.

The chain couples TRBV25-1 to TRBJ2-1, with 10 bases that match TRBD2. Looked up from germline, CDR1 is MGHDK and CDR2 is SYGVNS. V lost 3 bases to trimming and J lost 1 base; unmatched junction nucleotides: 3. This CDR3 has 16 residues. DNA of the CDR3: TGTGCCAGCAGTGAGCCACTAGCGGGATCCTACAATGAGCAGTTCTTC. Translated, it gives CASSEPLAGSYNEQFF.

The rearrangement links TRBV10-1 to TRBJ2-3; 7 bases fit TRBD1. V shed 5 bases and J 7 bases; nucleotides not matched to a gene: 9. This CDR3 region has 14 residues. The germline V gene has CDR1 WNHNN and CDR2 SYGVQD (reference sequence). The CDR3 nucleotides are TGCGCCAGCAGTCCGGACAGGTTCGGGAATACGCAGTATTTT. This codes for CASSPDRFGNTQYF.

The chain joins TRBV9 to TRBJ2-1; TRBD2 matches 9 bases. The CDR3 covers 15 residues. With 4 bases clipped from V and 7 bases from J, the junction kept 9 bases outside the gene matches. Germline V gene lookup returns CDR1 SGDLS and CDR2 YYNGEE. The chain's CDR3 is CASSISSGKMNEQFF. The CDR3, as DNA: TGTGCCAGCAGCATCTCTAGCGGGAAGATGAATGAGCAGTTCTTC. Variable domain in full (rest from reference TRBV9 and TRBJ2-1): DSGVTQTPKHLITATGQRVTLRCSPRSGDLSVYWYQQSLDQGLQFLIQYYNGEERAKGNILERFSAQQFPDLHSELNLSSLELGDSALYFCASSISSGKMNEQFFGPGTRLTVL.

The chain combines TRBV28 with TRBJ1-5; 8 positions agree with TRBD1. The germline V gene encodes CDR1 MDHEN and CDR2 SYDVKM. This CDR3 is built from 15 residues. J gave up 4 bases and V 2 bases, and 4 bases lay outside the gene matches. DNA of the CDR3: TGTGCCAGCAGTTTAGGTCAGGGGGCTAATCAGCCCCAGCATTTT. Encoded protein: CASSLGQGANQPQHF.